This entry lists 17 T cell receptor beta chains sequenced from one sample in a study of T cells in Graves' hyperthyroidism and ophthalmopathy. RNA transcripts gave rise to amplified TCR beta CDR3 regions. RT-PCR in the first round (using the HTBI primer set) targeted the TCR CDR3. TCRdb re-derived calls from the multiplex PCR reads in MiXCR, one entry per CDR3 protein. The sample has about 480,000 distinct CDR3 sequences, roughly 25% seen once; the top ten hold 11%. The sequencing input was blood. These receptors were taken from a woman aged 25 to 39 with Graves' ophthalmopathy.

The CDR3 reads CASTSQGTSYEQYF. The CDR3 coding sequence is TGTGCCAGCACCTCACAGGGGACCTCCTACGAGCAGTACTTC. V and J are TRBV2 and TRBJ2-7; 7 nucleotides line up with TRBD1. V lost 7 bases to trimming and J lost 0 bases; unmatched junction nucleotides: 6. Germline V lookup: CDR1 SNHLY, CDR2 FYNNEI. The length of the CDR3 is 14 residues.

This clonotype was seen repeatedly, ten times or more. This chain uses TRBV15 with TRBJ1-1; TRBD1 aligns across 11 bases. CDR3 length: 15 amino acids. Per the germline V gene, CDR1 is LNHNV and CDR2 is YYDKDF (reference sequence). V trimming: 0 bases; J trimming: 7 bases; junction bases outside the gene matches: 4. As DNA, the CDR3 is TGTGCCACCAGCAGAGAGGACAGGGGGCGGAATGAAGCTTTCTTT. Its protein product is CATSREDRGRNEAFF.

This clonotype has a handful of counts. The chain links TRBV15 to TRBJ2-5; the D gene could be TRBD1 or TRBD2 (5 bases each). The CDR3 loop spans 15 amino acids. V lost 5 bases to trimming and J lost 1 base, with 14 bases between them. CDR1 and CDR2 from the germline V gene are LNHNV and YYDKDF (reference sequence). The CDR3 here is CATSRNPGPQETQYF. In DNA form, the CDR3 reads TGTGCCACCAGCCGAAATCCGGGACCCCAAGAGACCCAGTACTTC. Drawing the rest from reference TRBV15 and TRBJ2-5, the complete variable domain is DAMVIQNPRYQVTQFGKPVTLSCSQTLNHNVMYWYQQKSSQAPKLLFHYYDKDFNNEADTPDNFQSRRPNTSFCFLDIRSPGLGDTAMYLCATSRNPGPQETQYFGPGTRLLVL.

The chain is built from TRBV27 and TRBJ1-1, with TRBD1 matching 10 bases. CDR3 size: 16 residues. Germline V lookup: CDR1 MNHEY, CDR2 SMNVEV (reference sequence). V lost 6 bases to trimming and J lost 3 bases; unmatched junction nucleotides: 10. Here the CDR3 reads CASSVPGQGRDTEAFF. In DNA form, the CDR3 reads TGTGCCAGCAGCGTCCCGGGACAGGGGCGGGACACTGAAGCTTTCTTT.

In its sample, this clonotype was seen a few times. The rearrangement links TRBV13 to TRBJ2-7; possibly TRBD1 for D (6 bases). Trimming cost V 5 bases and J 5 bases, with 16 bases left between them. Germline lookup yields CDR1 PRHDT and CDR2 FYEKMQ (reference sequence). The length of the CDR3 is 14 residues. The CDR3 here is CASSPGAGGNEQYF. The CDR3 coding sequence is TGTGCCAGCAGCCCCGGAGCTGGGGGCAACGAGCAGTACTTC.

The chain combines TRBV11-2 with TRBJ2-7; 8 nucleotides agree with TRBD1. V lost 5 bases and J lost 0; bases outside the gene matches: 6. This CDR3 is 15 amino acids long. Germline-derived CDR1 and CDR2 are SGHAT and FQNNGV. The CDR3 DNA is TGTGCCAGCAGCCCGTACAGGGGGAGCTCCTACGAGCAGTACTTC. Encoded protein: CASSPYRGSSYEQYF. Full variable domain (rest looked up from reference TRBV11-2 and TRBJ2-7): EAGVAQSPRYKIIEKRQSVAFWCNPISGHATLYWYQQILGQGPKLLIQFQNNGVVDDSQLPKDRFSAERLKGVDSTLKIQPAKLEDSAVYLCASSPYRGSSYEQYFGPGTRLTVT.

This clonotype was seen at least ten times. This chain links TRBV27 with TRBJ1-1, with D possibly TRBD1 on 6 matching bases. V lost 4 bases to trimming and J lost 1 base, with 10 bases between them. Germline-derived CDR1 and CDR2 are MNHEY and SMNVEV (reference sequence). This CDR3 comprises 14 residues. The CDR3 sequence is CASSSTGWNTEAFF. The CDR3 nucleotides read TGTGCCAGCAGTTCGACAGGTTGGAACACTGAAGCTTTCTTT.

This sequence joins TRBV12-3 or TRBV12-4 and TRBJ1-1, with D perhaps TRBD1 (6 bases). Trimming took off 6 bases at V and 11 bases at J, with 16 bases between the two ends. The CDR3 covers 12 residues. CDR3 nucleotide sequence: TGTGCCAGCAGCAAGCCGGGACATGCGGCTTTCTTT. Protein sequence: CASSKPGHAAFF.

Remarks on this clonotype: No conserved phenylalanine or tryptophan is present at the end of the CDR3, so a read error is the likely explanation. This sequence joins TRBV2 and TRBJ2-7, with D unclear. Looked up from germline, CDR1 is SNHLY and CDR2 is FYNNEI. The CDR3 has 17 residues. The V gene lost 11 bases and the J gene lost 1 base, with 27 bases spanning the gap. In nucleotides, the CDR3 is TGTGCCGGTATCCCTTATATTGGTACAGCTACGTCCTACGAGCAGTACTAC. This encodes CAGIPYIGTATSYEQYY.

This clonotype was recorded at least ten times. The rearrangement uses TRBV12-3 or TRBV12-4 and TRBJ1-5; 9 bases are shared with TRBD1. There are 16 residues in the CDR3. Trimming cost V 7 bases and J 6 bases; bases outside gene matches: 13. The CDR3 sequence is CASTYATGQGPQPQHF. The CDR3 region has the DNA TGTGCCAGCACCTACGCAACTGGACAGGGGCCTCAGCCCCAGCATTTT.

On this clonotype: A read error may be the cause here, since a much bigger clone is one base away. No conserved phenylalanine or tryptophan ends this CDR3, so it is likely a read error. V usage is TRBV19 and J usage is TRBJ1-2, with D tentatively TRBD1 (5 bases). The V gene's germline CDR1 is LNHDA and CDR2 SQIVND (reference sequence). V lost 8 bases, J lost 2 bases, and 12 bases lay in between. This CDR3 is built from 13 residues. The CDR3 reads CASLWGVNYGYTI. The DNA of the CDR3 is TGTGCCAGTTTGTGGGGGGTGAACTATGGCTACACCATC.

This clonotype was seen repeatedly, ten times or more. The rearrangement joins TRBV20-1 to TRBJ1-1, with D uncertain. The CDR3 is 12 amino acids. The germline V and J ends were trimmed by 0 bases and 6 bases, with 8 bases remaining between them. Germline loops: CDR1 DFQATT, CDR2 SNEGSKA (reference sequence). CDR3 nucleotides: TGCAGTGCTAGAGACAACAACCCTGAAGCTTTCTTT. Its protein product is CSARDNNPEAFF.

This clonotype came up many times. The V gene is TRBV6-5, the J gene TRBJ1-1; D is perhaps TRBD1 (5 bases). The CDR3 consists of 15 residues. Germline V CDR1 and CDR2: MNHEY, SVGAGI. V was clipped by 1 base and J by 4 bases, with 13 bases between them. Here the CDR3 DNA reads TGTGCCAGCAGTTACTTCGGGGCTGGTGGCACTGAAGCTTTCTTT. It specifies CASSYFGAGGTEAFF.

The gene calls are TRBV13 and TRBJ2-7; 10 bases are shared with TRBD1. CDR3 size: 14 residues. The V and J ends lost 5 bases and 5 bases, in that order; junction bases with no gene match: 6. Germline CDR1 and CDR2: PRHDT and FYEKMQ (reference sequence). The CDR3 nucleotides read TGTGCCAGCAGCACCCGGGACAGGGGCGACGAGCAGTACTTC. Protein product: CASSTRDRGDEQYF.

On this clonotype: A read error may explain this, as a much larger clone is one base away. The CDR3 loop is CASNRLAGDIGELFF. As DNA, the CDR3 is TGTGCCAGCAACCGACTAGCGGGGGACATCGGGGAGCTGTTTTTT. The V and J genes are TRBV12-3 or TRBV12-4 and TRBJ2-2, with TRBD2 matching over 12 bases. The CDR3 consists of 15 residues. V trimming: 7 bases; J trimming: 7 bases; junction bases outside the gene matches: 7.

In its sample, this clonotype was seen many times. The chain combines TRBV12-3 or TRBV12-4 with TRBJ1-6, with D perhaps matching TRBD1 (6 bases). This CDR3 has 14 amino acids. Trimming took off 11 bases at V and 11 bases at J, with 22 bases between the two ends. CDR3: CAPKIQGNRTPLHF. In nucleotides, the CDR3 is TGTGCCCCTAAAATACAGGGAAATCGAACACCCCTCCACTTT.

This clonotype was seen ten or more times. V gene TRBV29-1 combines with J gene TRBJ2-7, with D unresolved. This CDR3 comprises 11 residues. CDR1 and CDR2 (germline): SQVTM, ANQGSEA. V was shortened by 4 bases and J by 3 bases, with 7 bases between the two germline ends. Here the CDR3 reads CSVVQLYEQYF. CDR3 in DNA: TGCAGCGTTGTTCAGCTCTACGAGCAGTACTTC.